This TCR beta chain was found in a study of response to subunit inactivated influenza vaccine. General study findings and limits: The authors offered the suggestion that each seasonal influenza vaccination recruits few new T cells.

With 6 bases removed from V and 8 bases from J, the gap between germline ends came to 14 bases. This CDR3 is 12 amino acids long. Germline V gene data show CDR1 as DFQATT and CDR2 as SNEGSKA (reference sequence). This clonotype was counted ten times or more. Its antigen is currently unknown. TCRdb called the RT-PCR reads again in MiXCR, with one record for every CDR3 protein. The sample consists of a few hundred thousand distinct CDR3 sequences, 11% to 15% of them appearing once. The receptor was derived from a man aged 50 or older who received an inactivated influenza vaccine. Here the sequenced sample was PBMCs from blood, taken 12 days after vaccination. The V and J genes are TRBV20-1 and TRBJ2-1; D uncertain. CDR3 nucleotides: TGCAGTGCCGCGGCAGCTAGGTATGAGCAGTTCTTC. Translation gives CSAAAARYEQFF.